The present T cell receptor beta chain was sequenced within a study of T cell changes during pregnancy in multiple sclerosis. Libraries were prepared by immunoSEQ multiplex PCR; TCRdb keeps only in-frame clonotypes and omits some of them. The sample contains 69,000 or so clones, roughly 92% of which appear only once. Per the germline V gene, CDR1 is SGHTA and CDR2 is FQGNSA. The CDR3 has 15 amino acids. Trimming cost V 5 bases and J 4 bases; bases outside gene matches: 9. The rearrangement joins TRBV7-2 to TRBJ1-2; 8 nucleotides align to TRBD1. The sequenced sample was peripheral blood, obtained in the third trimester of pregnancy. This sequence originates from a female donor in good health, enrolled as a control in a pregnancy study. The CDR3 nucleotides read TGTGCCAGCAGCCCGCGGACGGGACAGGCCTATGGCTACACCTTC. Translated, it gives CASSPRTGQAYGYTF.